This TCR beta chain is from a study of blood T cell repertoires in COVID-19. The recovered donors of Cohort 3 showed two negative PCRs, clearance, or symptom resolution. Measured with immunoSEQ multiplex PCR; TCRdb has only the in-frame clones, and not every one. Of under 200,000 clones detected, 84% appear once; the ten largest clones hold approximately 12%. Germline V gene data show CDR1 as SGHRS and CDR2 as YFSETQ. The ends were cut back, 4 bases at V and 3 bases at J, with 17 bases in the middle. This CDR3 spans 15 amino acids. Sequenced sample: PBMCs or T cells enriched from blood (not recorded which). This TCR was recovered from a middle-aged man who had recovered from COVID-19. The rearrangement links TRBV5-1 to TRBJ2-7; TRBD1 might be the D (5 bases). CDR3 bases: TGCGCCAGCAGCCGATCGACCGCAGGGCTCTACGAGCAGTACTTC. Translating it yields CASSRSTAGLYEQYF. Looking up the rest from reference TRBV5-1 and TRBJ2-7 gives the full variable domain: KAGVTQTPRYLIKTRGQQVTLSCSPISGHRSVSWYQQTPGQGLQFLFEYFSETQRNKGNFPGRFSGRQFSNSRSEMNVSTLELGDSALYLCASSRSTAGLYEQYFGPGTRLTVT.